This TCR beta chain came from a study of blood T cell repertoires in COVID-19. Study summary: COVID-19 samples from acute and convalescent phases originated in the United States, Italy and Spain. The cDNA or gDNA used as material had been derived from T cells, B-cell-depleted T cells, or PBMCs.

Recruited during active infection, patients (from Seattle) were subsequently followed longitudinally. Trimming removed 3 bases at V and 7 bases at J, with 18 bases between. This CDR3 has 15 residues. The germline CDR1 and CDR2 sequences are MNHEY and SMNVEV (reference sequence). Libraries were prepared by immunoSEQ multiplex PCR; TCRdb keeps only in-frame clonotypes and omits some of them. Among 150,000 or so clones listed, approximately 95% were seen once. Sample: peripheral blood. The TCR originated in a woman aged 55-70 years with COVID-19, enrolled during active disease. The chain has TRBV27 and TRBJ1-2; D is unresolved. CDR3 nucleotide sequence: TGTGCCAGCAGTTTTGCGGGGTCTCGTTCGGGTGGCTACACCTTC. Translated, it gives CASSFAGSRSGGYTF.